Following are 28 T cell receptor beta chains from one sample sequenced in a study of human T cells and chemical hapten exposure. The time point was: patch test 2, 6 weeks after DPC sensitization. Treatment of the sample: therapeutic diphenylcyclopropenone sensitization with weekly scalp DPC. MiXCR was run by TCRdb on the RACE reads, yielding one entry per CDR3 protein. This table holds 120,000 to 150,000 distinct CDR3 sequences, 12% found once. The material was whole blood, obtained in connection with sensitization to the hapten diphenylcyclopropenone (DPC). The receptor set was obtained from a woman between 45 and 65 years old with alopecia areata. Some clones in this sample may be carry-over from other donors' samples.

This clonotype was seen a handful of times. CDR3 in amino acids: CASSFTGISPEAFF. CDR3 in DNA: TGCGCCAGCAGCTTTACAGGGATTAGCCCTGAAGCTTTCTTT. V gene TRBV5-1 combines with J gene TRBJ1-1; weak D call: TRBD1 (6 bases). V dropped 2 bases and J dropped 6 bases, with 14 bases sitting between them. This CDR3 is built from 14 residues. Germline CDR1 is SGHRS and CDR2 is YFSETQ.

This clonotype has at least ten counts. The DNA is omitted, as the CDR3 cannot be located on it reliably, and the CDR3 follows TCRdb's listing. The chain is built from TRBV5-5 and TRBJ2-6; TRBD1 was called by the table and not checked on the DNA. Germline V gene sequence: CDR1 SGHKS, CDR2 YYEKEE (reference sequence). The CDR3 numbers 15 amino acids, ends counted. The CDR3 reads CASTSDRGRANVLTF.

This clonotype showed up many times. This rearrangement joins TRBV27 to TRBJ1-2; no clear D. V lost 10 bases and J 10 bases, leaving 28 bases between the germline ends. CDR3 length: 15 amino acids. CDR1 and CDR2 from the germline V gene are MNHEY and SMNVEV (reference sequence). The CDR3 DNA follows: TGTGCCACCAAACCCTCCGCCCGGGCCCACGATGACTACACCTTC. It encodes CATKPSARAHDDYTF.

The table lists this clonotype with many counts. The rearrangement uses TRBV6-1 and TRBJ1-5; D uncertain. V was clipped by 7 bases and J by 11 bases, with 27 bases between them. The length of the CDR3 is 16 residues. Germline assignment: CDR1 MNHNS and CDR2 SASEGT. The CDR3 loop is CASTIEPGVASSSQHF. The CDR3 DNA reads as TGTGCCAGCACCATTGAACCGGGCGTAGCATCTTCGTCCCAGCATTTT.

The chain couples TRBV28 to TRBJ2-5; D might be TRBD2 (7 bases). Germline CDR1 reads MDHEN; CDR2 reads SYDVKM. This CDR3 is built from 13 residues. V lost 5 bases, J lost 3 bases, and 10 bases lay in between. As DNA, the CDR3 is TGTGCCAGCAGTAGGGGGGGCAAAGAGACCCAGTACTTC. The encoded protein is CASSRGGKETQYF.

This clonotype was detected only a few times. V is TRBV6-5 and J is TRBJ2-1, with 11 bases lining up with TRBD2. V was clipped by 5 bases and J by 7 bases; unmatched bases: 10. The CDR3 is 16 amino acids. Germline loops: CDR1 MNHEY, CDR2 SVGAGI. CDR3 sequence reads: CASSRTSGWLENEQFF. The DNA of the CDR3 is TGTGCCAGCAGTCGGACTAGCGGGTGGTTGGAAAATGAGCAGTTCTTC.

The CDR3 loop reads CASSFRDTNQPQHF. CDR3 sequence (DNA): TGTGCCAGCAGTTTCCGGGACACTAATCAGCCCCAGCATTTT. J is TRBJ1-5 and V is TRBV6-2 or TRBV6-3; tentatively, D is TRBD1 (6 bases). This CDR3 spans 14 amino acids. V was shortened by 4 bases and J by 4 bases, with 11 bases between the two germline ends. Germline CDR1 MNHEY, CDR2 SVGEGT.

V gene TRBV7-8 combines with J gene TRBJ2-7, with TRBD1 matching over 10 bases. Trimming took 5 bases from V and 2 from J; bases not matched to a gene: 6. The germline CDR1 and CDR2 sequences are SGHVS and FQNEAQ. This CDR3 is 15 amino acids long. CDR3 region: CASSTGDRGAYEQYF. The CDR3 bases are TGTGCCAGCAGCACCGGGGACAGGGGTGCCTACGAGCAGTACTTC.

This clonotype was counted only a few times. This chain connects TRBV6-5 to TRBJ2-7; 9 nucleotides agree with TRBD1. Per germline, CDR1 MNHEY and CDR2 SVGAGI. The trim removed 6 bases at V and 5 bases at J, leaving 8 bases unmatched. This CDR3 has 14 amino acids. CDR3 nucleotide sequence: TGTGCCAGCAGAAACAGGGGGCTGATGAACGAGCAGTACTTC. Translating gives CASRNRGLMNEQYF.

In the case of this clonotype: This may be a read error: a much more frequent sequence differs by one nucleotide. The J gene is TRBJ2-7, the V gene TRBV12-5; no clear D. V was shortened by 1 base and J by 3 bases, with 10 bases between the two germline ends. Germline CDR1 reads LGHNT; CDR2 reads FRNRAP. The CDR3 has 14 residues. CDR3 sequence (DNA): TGTGCTAGTGGTTTGGCCGAAATTTTCTACGAGCAGTACTTC. Amino acids: CASGLAEIFYEQYF.

This rearrangement joins TRBV12-3 or TRBV12-4 to TRBJ2-2; either TRBD1 or TRBD2 may fit D (5 bases each). This CDR3 is 13 amino acids long. With 8 bases removed from V and 7 bases from J, the gap between germline ends came to 14 bases. This CDR3 is CASVLGVGGELFF. CDR3 nucleotides: TGTGCCAGCGTTTTGGGGGTCGGCGGGGAGCTGTTTTTT.

The chain joins TRBV7-3 to TRBJ2-7; D possibly corresponds to TRBD2 (6 bases). Trimming cost V 5 bases and J 6 bases, with 14 bases left between them. Germline assignment: CDR1 SGHTA and CDR2 FQGTGA. This CDR3 has 13 residues. CDR3 sequence (DNA): TGTGCCAGCAGCAGGGACTGGGGGTCCGAGCAGTACTTC. It translates to CASSRDWGSEQYF.

This clonotype was recorded at least ten times. This chain joins TRBV11-1 and TRBJ2-2, with TRBD1 matching over 10 bases. Germline values: CDR1 SGHAT, CDR2 FQDESV (reference sequence). With 5 bases clipped from V and 4 bases from J, the junction kept 4 bases outside the gene matches. The CDR3 is made up of 15 amino acids. The CDR3 reads CASSTRTGGTGELFF. The CDR3, as DNA: TGTGCCAGCAGCACCCGGACAGGGGGCACCGGGGAGCTGTTTTTT.

This clonotype appeared a few times. This sequence joins TRBV3-1 and TRBJ2-7; no firm D call. Germline V gene sequence: CDR1 LGHDT, CDR2 YNNKEL (reference sequence). The CDR3 covers 14 residues. Trimming left V 1 base short and J 0 bases short, with 7 bases between. CDR3 in DNA: TGTGCCAGCAGCCAAGGGTTCCTCTCCTACGAGCAGTACTTC. As protein: CASSQGFLSYEQYF.

This clonotype has ten or more counts. The chain couples TRBV28 to TRBJ2-2; 8 bases match TRBD2. Trimming cost V 3 bases and J 1 base; bases outside gene matches: 1. This CDR3 region has 15 residues. Germline-derived CDR1 and CDR2 are MDHEN and SYDVKM. This CDR3 is CASSFLAGNTGELFF. Here the CDR3 DNA reads TGTGCCAGCAGTTTCCTAGCGGGGAACACCGGGGAGCTGTTTTTT.

V gene TRBV12-3 or TRBV12-4 combines with J gene TRBJ2-7, with no clear D. The CDR3 consists of 12 residues. V was clipped by 3 bases and J by 6 bases, with 9 bases between them. The CDR3 loop is CASSLEFSEQYF. The CDR3 DNA is TGTGCCAGCAGTTTGGAGTTTAGCGAGCAGTACTTC.

The V and J genes are TRBV7-8 and TRBJ1-2; TRBD1 matches 7 bases. The V gene's germline CDR1 is SGHVS and CDR2 FQNEAQ. The CDR3 covers 14 residues. V was clipped by 5 bases and J by 4 bases; unmatched bases: 7. The CDR3 region is CASSPRDSPYGYTF. The CDR3 region has the DNA TGTGCCAGCAGCCCCAGGGACAGTCCCTATGGCTACACCTTC.

This clonotype was detected ten times or more. The gene calls are TRBV15 and TRBJ2-5, with no clear D. This CDR3 is built from 13 residues. The germline V and J ends were trimmed by 2 bases and 0 bases, with 4 bases remaining between them. Per germline, CDR1 LNHNV and CDR2 YYDKDF (reference sequence). Written as DNA, the CDR3 is TGTGCCACCAGCAGAATTAACCAAGAGACCCAGTACTTC. This encodes CATSRINQETQYF.

The chain has TRBV3-1 and TRBJ2-1, with 15 nucleotides matching TRBD2. The junction had 12 bases not matched to a gene; V was cut back by 6 bases and J by 9 bases. Germline loops: CDR1 LGHDT, CDR2 YNNKEL (reference sequence). This CDR3 is 17 amino acids long. CDR3 in DNA: TGTGCCAGCAGTCGCCTCCTCGGACTAGCGGGAGGGGCTGAGCAGTTCTTC. Its protein product is CASSRLLGLAGGAEQFF.

V usage is TRBV5-1 and J usage is TRBJ1-1; 7 positions agree with TRBD1. The junction had 7 bases not matched to a gene; V was cut back by 3 bases and J by 5 bases. This CDR3 comprises 14 residues. CDR1 and CDR2 from the germline V gene are SGHRS and YFSETQ. CDR3 loop: CASSSQTGTTEAFF. The CDR3 nucleotides are TGCGCCAGCAGCTCACAGACAGGGACGACTGAAGCTTTCTTT.

The CDR3 loop is CASSLGVGLAGGSSYNEQFF. Here the CDR3 DNA reads TGTGCCAGCAGCTTAGGTGTCGGACTAGCGGGAGGTAGCTCCTACAATGAGCAGTTCTTC. The J gene is TRBJ2-1, the V gene TRBV7-2; 14 bases agree with TRBD2. The germline CDR1 and CDR2 sequences are SGHTA and FQGNSA. The trim removed 1 base at V and 0 bases at J, leaving 8 bases unmatched. CDR3 length: 20 amino acids.

This clonotype was found a few times. The rearrangement joins TRBV3-1 to TRBJ2-3, with D hard to call. The length of the CDR3 is 13 residues. Trimming removed 2 bases from V and 1 base from J, with 4 bases in between. CDR1 and CDR2 from the germline V gene are LGHDT and YNNKEL (reference sequence). This CDR3 reads CASSQMGTDTQYF. The CDR3 bases are TGTGCCAGCAGCCAAATGGGCACAGATACGCAGTATTTT.

This clonotype was counted only a few times. V is TRBV18 and J is TRBJ2-5; D uncertain. Germline assignment: CDR1 KGHSH and CDR2 LQKENI. This CDR3 has 13 residues. Trimming stripped 4 bases from V and 6 bases from J, with 12 bases between. CDR3 residues: CASSRVGEQTQYF. The CDR3 bases are TGTGCCAGCTCACGTGTTGGAGAGCAGACCCAGTACTTC.

This clonotype showed up many times. V usage is TRBV27 and J usage is TRBJ2-5; 12 bases align to TRBD2. The V and J ends lost 1 base and 5 bases, in that order; junction bases with no gene match: 5. Germline lookup yields CDR1 MNHEY and CDR2 SMNVEV (reference sequence). The CDR3 is 16 amino acids. This CDR3 reads CASSLYLAGGPETQYF. The CDR3 DNA reads as TGTGCCAGCAGTTTATATCTAGCGGGAGGGCCGGAGACCCAGTACTTC.

This clonotype occurred once. V is TRBV29-1 and J is TRBJ2-7, with a weak D call TRBD1 (5 bases). V lost 4 bases and J lost 3, with 10 bases in between. This CDR3 contains 12 residues. CDR1 and CDR2 from the germline V gene are SQVTM and ANQGSEA. The CDR3 reads CSVGGPNYEQYF. CDR3 sequence (DNA): TGCAGCGTTGGGGGCCCTAACTACGAGCAGTACTTC.

CDR3 nucleotide sequence: TGTGCCAGCAGTTTCGGACAGCCTCAGGACTACGAGCAGTACTTC. Amino acid sequence: CASSFGQPQDYEQYF. The genes are TRBV6-1 and TRBJ2-7, with D perhaps TRBD1 (6 bases). The CDR3 runs 15 residues. Germline V gives CDR1 MNHNS, CDR2 SASEGT. The V end was cut by 5 bases, the J end by 3 bases, with 17 bases between.

At least ten counts were recorded for this clonotype. J is TRBJ2-7 and V is TRBV11-2, with D possibly being TRBD1 (7 bases). Trimming left V 3 bases short and J 0 bases short, with 9 bases between. The V gene's germline CDR1 is SGHAT and CDR2 FQNNGV. The CDR3 is 14 amino acids. The CDR3 is CASSLEGASYEQYF. The CDR3 DNA reads as TGTGCCAGCAGCTTGGAGGGGGCCTCCTACGAGCAGTACTTC.

This clonotype showed up many times. The gene calls are TRBV28 and TRBJ1-2; D is ambiguous. Trimming took off 3 bases at V and 5 bases at J, with 13 bases between the two ends. From germline, CDR1 is MDHEN and CDR2 SYDVKM. This CDR3 contains 14 residues. The CDR3: CASSFGIIGYGYTF. DNA of the CDR3: TGTGCCAGCAGTTTCGGCATAATAGGGTATGGCTACACCTTC.